This T cell receptor (beta chain) was sequenced during a study of T cell clusters in autoimmune cytopenias. Germline V lookup: CDR1 SGHNT, CDR2 YYREEE (reference sequence). This CDR3 comprises 16 residues. One tube held mixed TRB-A and TRB-B primer pools for touch-down PCR. TCRdb reanalyzed the multiplex PCR reads and collapses them to one entry per CDR3 protein, without DNA. The listing contains some 6,700 distinct CDR3 sequences. According to its frequency, this clonotype is medium-sized. TRB was amplified from approximately 250 ng of peripheral blood genomic DNA per sample. These same records also appear under a second study, on T cell repertoires in aging, cancer and after chemotherapy. In that study: Rebound thymic output was suggested by rising median generation probability during chemotherapy in each cancer cohort.

Sequenced material: peripheral blood. This chain connects TRBV5-4 to TRBJ2-3; no DNA is available, so the TRBD2 call from TCRdb remains unchecked. This clonotype was sampled from a human donor in good health. CDR3 residues: CASSLEAGAPEDTQYF.